The clone carrying this TCR beta chain appeared a few times. The sample is drawn from a study of PD-L1 blockade in urothelial cancer. Repertoires were generated with immunoSEQ multiplex PCR, while TCRdb's copy carries only in-frame clones and drops some. There are 35,000 to 40,000 clones in the sample; more than 35% occur only once, and more than 8.5% lies in the top ten. Urothelial carcinoma affected the patients, and it was locally advanced or metastatic. Germline CDR1 reads SGDLS; CDR2 reads YYNGEE. The CDR3 sequence is 16 residues long. Between the trimmed V and J ends, which lost 0 bases and 0 bases, there was a span of 12 bases.

This chain uses TRBV9 with TRBJ1-1; D unresolved. The input for sequencing was tumor tissue, taken before atezolizumab (anti-PD-L1) treatment. The TCR sequence derives from a man aged 55 to 70 with urothelial cancer. The CDR3 spells CASSVGQAYMNTEAFF. The DNA of the CDR3 is TGTGCCAGCAGCGTAGGTCAGGCTTACATGAACACTGAAGCTTTCTTT.